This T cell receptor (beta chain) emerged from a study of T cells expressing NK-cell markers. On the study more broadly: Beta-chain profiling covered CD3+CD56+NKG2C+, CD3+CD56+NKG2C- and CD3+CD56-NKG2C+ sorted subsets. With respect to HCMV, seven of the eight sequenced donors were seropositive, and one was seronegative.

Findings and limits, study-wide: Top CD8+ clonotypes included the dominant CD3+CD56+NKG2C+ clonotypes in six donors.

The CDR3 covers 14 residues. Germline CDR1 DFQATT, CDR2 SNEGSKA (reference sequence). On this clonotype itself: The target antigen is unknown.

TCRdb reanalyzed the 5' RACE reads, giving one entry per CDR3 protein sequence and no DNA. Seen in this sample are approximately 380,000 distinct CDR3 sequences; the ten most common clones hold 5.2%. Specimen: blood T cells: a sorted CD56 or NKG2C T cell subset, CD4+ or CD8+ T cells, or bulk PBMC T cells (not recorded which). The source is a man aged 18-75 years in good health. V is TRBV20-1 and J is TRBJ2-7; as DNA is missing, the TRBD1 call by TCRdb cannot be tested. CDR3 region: CSVGLDRGRNEQYF.